This T cell receptor (beta chain) came from a study of cytomegalovirus exposure and HLA in healthy donors. As concerns this clone: Its antigen is undetermined.

13 Jbeta primers and 60 Vbeta primers were used for the PCR. Only in-frame clones appear in the TCRdb table, and some are missing; sequencing was by immunoSEQ multiplex PCR. The table shows 150,000 to 200,000 clones, with 77% occurring only once. Healthy people donating bone marrow made up the donors. Study-wide points: When a later analysis compared HLA-associated TCR beta chains with equally common others, the HLA-associated chains turned out to be more clonally expanded and to have lower generation probabilities. A later analysis found TCR association rates differed by HLA locus, highest for DRB1 and lowest for HLA-C. Per published accounts, TCR beta sequences correctly predicted the HLA-A and HLA-B alleles of most subjects.

The CDR3 is 16 amino acids. Germline CDR1 and CDR2: SGHDT and YYEEEE. The ends were cut back, 5 bases at V and 0 bases at J, with 17 bases in the middle. This receptor was obtained from a woman between 40 and 55 years old in good health and CMV-seropositive. The chain couples TRBV5-6 to TRBJ1-1; D is perhaps TRBD1 (6 bases). Material for sequencing was PBMCs. CDR3 sequence reads: CASRVSPTGMNTEAFF. The DNA of the CDR3 is TGTGCCAGCAGAGTGAGCCCTACAGGGATGAACACTGAAGCTTTCTTT. The whole variable domain, remainder taken from reference TRBV5-6 and TRBJ1-1, is DAGVTQSPTHLIKTRGQQVTLRCSPKSGHDTVSWYQQALGQGPQFIFQYYEEEERQRGNFPDRFSGHQFPNYSSELNVNALLLGDSALYLCASRVSPTGMNTEAFFGQGTRLTVV.